This T cell receptor (beta chain) was identified in a study of identical twins. Study results and limitations: There were fewer insertions in abundant cord blood beta clonotypes, but memory repertoires showed no such pattern.

As regards this clonotype: What it binds is not known.

From the 5' RACE reads, TCRdb called clonotypes with MiXCR, one entry per CDR3 protein. The sample contains 200,000 to 250,000 distinct CDR3 sequences, 6.5% of which appear only once. This CDR3 contains 13 residues. V was pared by 7 bases and J by 8 bases, with 15 bases between. These data are also associated with another study on T cells expressing NK-cell markers. That study reports: Researchers got TCR beta repertoires out of sorted CD3+CD56+NKG2C+, CD3+CD56+NKG2C- and CD3+CD56-NKG2C+ T cells.

Material: CD8+ T cells sorted from blood. The receptor's source is a young woman in good health. V gene TRBV12-3 or TRBV12-4 combines with J gene TRBJ2-1, with D tentatively TRBD1 or TRBD2 (5 bases each). The chain's CDR3 is CASTQWGKDEQFF. The CDR3 nucleotides read TGTGCCAGCACCCAATGGGGGAAAGATGAGCAGTTCTTC.